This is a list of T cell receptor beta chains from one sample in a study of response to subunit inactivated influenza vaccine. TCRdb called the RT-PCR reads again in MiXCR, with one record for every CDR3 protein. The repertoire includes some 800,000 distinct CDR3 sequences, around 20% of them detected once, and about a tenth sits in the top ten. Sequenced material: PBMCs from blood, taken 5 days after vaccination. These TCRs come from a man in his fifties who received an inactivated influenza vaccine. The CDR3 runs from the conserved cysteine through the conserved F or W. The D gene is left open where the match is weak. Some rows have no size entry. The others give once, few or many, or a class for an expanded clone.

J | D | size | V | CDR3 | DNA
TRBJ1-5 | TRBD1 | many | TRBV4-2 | CASSQDLVDRGLSQHF | TGTGCCAGCAGCCAAGACTTAGTTGACAGGGGTCTGTCCCAGCATTTT
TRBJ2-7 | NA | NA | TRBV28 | CASSFGTVSGASYEQYF | TGTGCCAGCAGTTTTGGGACGGTGTCAGGCGCTTCCTACGAGCAGTACTTC
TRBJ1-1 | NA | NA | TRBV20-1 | CSARAGAYTEAFF | TGCAGTGCTAGAGCTGGGGCGTACACTGAAGCTTTCTTT
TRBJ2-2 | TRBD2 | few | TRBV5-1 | CASSLVGGRYSTGELFF | TGCGCCAGCAGCTTGGTTGGCGGGAGATACAGCACCGGGGAGCTGTTTTTT
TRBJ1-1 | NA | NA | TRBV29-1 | CSVREVTNTEAFF | TGCAGCGTTCGTGAAGTAACGAACACTGAAGCTTTCTTT
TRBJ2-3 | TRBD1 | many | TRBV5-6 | CASSLARGRSTDTQYF | TGTGCCAGCAGCTTAGCGAGGGGGCGATCCACAGATACGCAGTATTTT
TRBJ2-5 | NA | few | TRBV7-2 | CASSLGNGGETQYF | TGTGCCAGCAGCTTAGGGAACGGTGGGGAGACCCAGTACTTC
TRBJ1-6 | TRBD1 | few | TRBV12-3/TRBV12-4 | CASSFTQGAPLHF | TGTGCCAGCAGTTTTACCCAGGGGGCACCCCTCCACTTT
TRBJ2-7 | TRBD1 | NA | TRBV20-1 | CSALQGASYEQYF | TGCAGTGCCCTACAGGGGGCCTCCTACGAGCAGTACTTC
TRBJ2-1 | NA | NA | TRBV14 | CASSPGTPGYNEQFF | TGTGCCAGCAGCCCCGGGACCCCCGGGTACAATGAGCAGTTCTTC
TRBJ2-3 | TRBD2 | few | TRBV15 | CATGAGGITDTQYF | TGTGCCACCGGGGCGGGGGGGATCACAGATACGCAGTATTTT
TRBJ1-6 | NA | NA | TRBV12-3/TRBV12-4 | CASSLAASPNSPLHF | TGTGCCAGCAGTTTAGCGGCCAGCCCCAATTCACCCCTCCACTTT
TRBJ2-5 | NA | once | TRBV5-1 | CASSLASEETQYF | TGCGCCAGCAGCTTGGCTAGCGAAGAGACCCAGTACTTC
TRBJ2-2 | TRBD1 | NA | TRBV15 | CATSRRDRDSGELFF | TGTGCCACCAGCCGCCGGGACAGGGATTCCGGGGAGCTGTTTTTT
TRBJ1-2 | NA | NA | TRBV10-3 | CAISELDYYGYTF | TGTGCCATCAGTGAGTTGGATTACTATGGCTACACCTTC
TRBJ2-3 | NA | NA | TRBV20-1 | CSARAFTDTQYF | TGCAGTGCTAGAGCTTTTACAGATACGCAGTATTTT
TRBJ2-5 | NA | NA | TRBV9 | CASSPSGGASETQYF | TGTGCCAGCAGCCCCAGCGGCGGGGCATCGGAGACCCAGTACTTC
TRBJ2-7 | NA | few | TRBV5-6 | CASSKSTVSYEQYF | TGTGCCAGCAGCAAATCGACAGTCTCCTACGAGCAGTACTTC
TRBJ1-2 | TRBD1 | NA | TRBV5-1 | CASSRGQGAGTYGYTF | TGCGCCAGCAGCAGGGGACAGGGGGCAGGAACGTATGGCTACACCTTC
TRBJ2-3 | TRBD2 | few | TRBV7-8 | CASSFQAGGGTDTQYF | TGTGCCAGCAGCTTCCAAGCGGGAGGCGGCACAGATACGCAGTATTTT
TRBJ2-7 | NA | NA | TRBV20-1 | CSAVKGFYEQYF | TGCAGTGCTGTGAAGGGATTCTACGAGCAGTACTTC
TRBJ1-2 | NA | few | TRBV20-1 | CSARSSDYGYTF | TGCAGTGCTAGAAGTTCCGACTATGGCTACACCTTC
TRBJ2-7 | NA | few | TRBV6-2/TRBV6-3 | CASSYRDIHEQYF | TGTGCCAGCAGTTACCGGGACATCCACGAGCAGTACTTC
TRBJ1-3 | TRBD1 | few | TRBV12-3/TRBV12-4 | CASSSTSGTVGNTIYF | TGTGCCAGCAGTTCAACATCCGGGACAGTTGGAAACACCATATATTTT
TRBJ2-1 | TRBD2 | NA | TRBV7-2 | CASSLQTSGTRVYEQFF | TGTGCCAGCAGCTTGCAAACCTCCGGGACTAGGGTATATGAGCAGTTCTTC
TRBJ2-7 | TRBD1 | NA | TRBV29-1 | CSVGQGPSAYEQYF | TGCAGCGTGGGACAGGGCCCGTCTGCCTACGAGCAGTACTTC
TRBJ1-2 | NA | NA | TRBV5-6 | CASSRGTTNVGYTF | TGTGCCAGCAGCCGGGGAACAACGAACGTCGGCTACACCTTC
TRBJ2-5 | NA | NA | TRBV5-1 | CASSPELGSFSQETQYF | TGCGCCAGCAGCCCCGAATTGGGATCCTTTTCCCAAGAGACCCAGTACTTC
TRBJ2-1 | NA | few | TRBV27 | CASSFSGVHNEQFF | TGTGCCAGCAGTTTTTCAGGGGTACACAATGAGCAGTTCTTC
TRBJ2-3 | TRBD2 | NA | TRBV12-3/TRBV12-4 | CASSPRGGHTDTQYF | TGTGCCAGCAGTCCCCGGGGGGGACACACAGATACGCAGTATTTT
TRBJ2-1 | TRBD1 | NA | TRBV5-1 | CASSLGGTGRYNEQFF | TGCGCCAGCAGCTTGGGCGGGACAGGGAGATACAATGAGCAGTTCTTC
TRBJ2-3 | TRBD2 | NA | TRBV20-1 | CTPGGLGDTQYF | TGCACCCCGGGGGGGCTAGGAGATACGCAGTATTTT
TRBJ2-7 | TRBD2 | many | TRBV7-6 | CASSSVTRDYGIAYEQYF | TGTGCCAGCAGCTCAGTGACCCGGGACTATGGAATCGCCTACGAGCAGTACTTC
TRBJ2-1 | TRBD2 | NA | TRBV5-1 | CASSLGGTSGAHNEQFF | TGCGCCAGCAGCTTGGGGGGGACTAGCGGAGCCCACAATGAGCAGTTCTTC
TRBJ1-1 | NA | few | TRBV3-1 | CASSRQGRSNTEAFF | TGTGCCAGCAGCCGTCAGGGCAGATCGAACACTGAAGCTTTCTTT
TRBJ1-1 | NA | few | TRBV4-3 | CASSQVATVNTEAFF | TGCGCCAGCAGCCAAGTAGCGACGGTGAACACTGAAGCTTTCTTT
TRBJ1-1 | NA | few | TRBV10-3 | CAITGQMNTEAFF | TGTGCCATCACCGGACAGATGAACACTGAAGCTTTCTTT
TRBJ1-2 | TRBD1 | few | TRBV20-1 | CSARGQGETYGYTF | TGCAGTGCGAGGGGACAGGGGGAGACATATGGCTACACCTTC
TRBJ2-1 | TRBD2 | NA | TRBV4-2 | CASIQSLAGYNEQFF | TGTGCCAGCATCCAATCTCTAGCGGGGTACAATGAGCAGTTCTTC
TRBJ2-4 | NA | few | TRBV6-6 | CASTETGRCF | TGTGCCAGCACCGAGACCGGTCGCTGTTTC
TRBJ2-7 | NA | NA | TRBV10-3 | CAISESVSYEQYF | TGTGCCATCAGTGAAAGTGTGTCCTACGAGCAGTACTTC
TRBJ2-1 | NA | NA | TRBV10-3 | CAIRRRGDDEQFF | TGTGCCATCAGGAGGAGAGGGGACGATGAGCAGTTCTTC
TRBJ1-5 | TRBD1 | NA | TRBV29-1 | CSAREGAFGQPQHF | TGCAGCGCTCGGGAGGGGGCCTTCGGTCAGCCCCAGCATTTT
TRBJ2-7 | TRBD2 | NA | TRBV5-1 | CASSLEGGRANEQYF | TGCGCCAGCAGCTTGGAAGGCGGGAGGGCAAATGAGCAGTACTTC
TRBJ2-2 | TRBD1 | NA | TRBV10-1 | CASSPQTGSTGELFF | TGCGCCAGCAGTCCCCAGACAGGGAGCACCGGGGAGCTGTTTTTT
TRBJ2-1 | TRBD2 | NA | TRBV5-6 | CASSVGLAGGEFF | TGTGCCAGCAGCGTTGGACTAGCGGGGGGTGAGTTCTTC
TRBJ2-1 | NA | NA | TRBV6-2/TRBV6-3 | CASRGGADRNEQFF | TGTGCCAGCAGAGGCGGGGCGGATCGGAATGAGCAGTTCTTC
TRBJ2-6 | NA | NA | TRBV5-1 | CASSFSGISGANVLTF | TGCGCCAGCAGCTTCTCGGGGATCTCTGGGGCCAACGTCCTGACTTTC